What follows is one T cell receptor beta chain and its context. Antigen specificity is unknown. During its preparation, the TCRbeta library received unique molecular identifiers. TCRdb used MiXCR to reprocess the PCR reads, holding one entry per CDR3 protein. The sample has 700,000 to 950,000 distinct CDR3 sequences, less than 20% seen once. The CDR3 runs to 15 residues. V was pared by 5 bases and J by 6 bases, with 19 bases between. Looked up from germline, CDR1 is SGHAT and CDR2 is FQDESV (reference sequence). This sample was included in a study of T-cell reconstitution after alpha-beta-depleted transplantation in children. Study conclusions and caveats: Several hundred graft clones that had expanded were reportedly the source of alpha-beta T cells about two months after transplant. Recipient T cells and thymic progenitors that survived were the source of the high TCRbeta diversity seen at day 60 in some patients. One year after transplant, T-cell counts and diversity came mostly from newly produced T cells.

The chain employs TRBV11-1 and TRBJ1-2; TRBD1 might be the D (6 bases). Sequenced here: PBMCs, mostly from graft donor cells, sampled 360 days after TCRalphabeta/CD19-depleted stem cell transplant. The TCR sequence derives from a male patient under 18 who had a stem cell transplant for acute lymphoblastic leukemia, so the T cells may come from the graft donor. The DNA of the CDR3 is TGTGCCAGCAGCCCCTCCTGGGGGCGGGGGGATGGCTACACCTTC. As protein: CASSPSWGRGDGYTF.